This TCR beta chain was identified in a study of T cell responses to AZD1222 COVID-19 vaccine. Concerning this clone: No antigen is known for it.

This CDR3 is built from 14 residues. The germline V gene encodes CDR1 MDHEN and CDR2 SYDVKM. With 6 bases clipped from V and 4 bases from J, the junction kept 6 bases outside the gene matches. The data were produced by immunoSEQ multiplex PCR, yet TCRdb's version contains in-frame clones alone and is incomplete. The sample contains approximately 150,000 clones, about nine tenths of which appear only once. Study-level points and caveats: Reportedly, nearly half of unique spike TCRs recognized epitopes outside B.1.351/B.1.1.7 mutations. White British donors predominated, females outnumbered males, and clonal diversity was possibly underestimated. Repertoire samples came only from after the peak T cell response. Spike-specific TCR repertoires showed rising breadth and depth after two AZD1222 doses.

The chain recombines TRBV28 with TRBJ2-1; 7 nucleotides agree with TRBD1. The source material was peripheral blood, sampled on day 0 of AZD1222 vaccination. The TCR comes from an adult in good health. The DNA for the CDR3 is TGTGCCAGCAGAGACAGGGCCACTTACAATGAGCAGTTCTTC. This encodes CASRDRATYNEQFF.